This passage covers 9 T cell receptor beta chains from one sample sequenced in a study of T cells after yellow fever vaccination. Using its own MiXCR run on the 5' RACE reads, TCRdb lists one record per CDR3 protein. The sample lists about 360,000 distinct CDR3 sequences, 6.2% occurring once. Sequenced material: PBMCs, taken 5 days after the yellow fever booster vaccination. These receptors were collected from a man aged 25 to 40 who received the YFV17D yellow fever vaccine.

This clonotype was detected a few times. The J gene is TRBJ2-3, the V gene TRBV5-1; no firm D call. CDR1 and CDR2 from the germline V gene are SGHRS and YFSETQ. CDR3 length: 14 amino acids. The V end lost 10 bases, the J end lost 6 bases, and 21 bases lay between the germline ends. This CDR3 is CAGSFGSVGDTQYF. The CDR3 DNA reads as TGCGCCGGTTCCTTCGGTTCTGTCGGGGATACGCAGTATTTT.

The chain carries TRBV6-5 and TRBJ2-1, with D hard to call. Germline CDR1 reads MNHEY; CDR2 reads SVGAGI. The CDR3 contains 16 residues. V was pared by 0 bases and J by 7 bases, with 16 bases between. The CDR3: CASSYSSVTFGNEQFF. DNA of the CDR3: TGTGCCAGCAGTTACTCTTCCGTGACCTTTGGAAATGAGCAGTTCTTC.

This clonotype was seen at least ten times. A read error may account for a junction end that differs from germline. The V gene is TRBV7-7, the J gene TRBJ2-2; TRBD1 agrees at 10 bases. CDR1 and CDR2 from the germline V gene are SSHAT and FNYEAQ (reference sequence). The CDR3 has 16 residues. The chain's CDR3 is CASRTSGTGDTGELFF. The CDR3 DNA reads TGTGCTAGCAGAACCTCCGGGACAGGGGACACCGGGGAGCTGTTTTTT.

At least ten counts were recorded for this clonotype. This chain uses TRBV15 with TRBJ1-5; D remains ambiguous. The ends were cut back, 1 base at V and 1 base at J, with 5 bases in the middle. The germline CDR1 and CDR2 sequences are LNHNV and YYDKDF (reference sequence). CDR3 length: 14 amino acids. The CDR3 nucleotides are TGTGCCACCAGCAGAGCGGTCAGCAATCAGCCCCAGCATTTT. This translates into CATSRAVSNQPQHF.

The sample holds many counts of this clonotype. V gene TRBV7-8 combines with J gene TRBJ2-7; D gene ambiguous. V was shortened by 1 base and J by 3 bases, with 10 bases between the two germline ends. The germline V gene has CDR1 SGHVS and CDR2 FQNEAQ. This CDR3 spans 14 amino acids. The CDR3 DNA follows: TGTGCCAGCAGCTTAGAGGCAACCTACTACGAGCAGTACTTC. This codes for CASSLEATYYEQYF.

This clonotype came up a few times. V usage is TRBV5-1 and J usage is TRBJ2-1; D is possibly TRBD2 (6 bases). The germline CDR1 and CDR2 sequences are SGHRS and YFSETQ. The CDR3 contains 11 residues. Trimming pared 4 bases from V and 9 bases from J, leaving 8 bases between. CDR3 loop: CASSKEGEQFF. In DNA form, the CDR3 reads TGCGCCAGCAGCAAGGAGGGTGAGCAGTTCTTC.

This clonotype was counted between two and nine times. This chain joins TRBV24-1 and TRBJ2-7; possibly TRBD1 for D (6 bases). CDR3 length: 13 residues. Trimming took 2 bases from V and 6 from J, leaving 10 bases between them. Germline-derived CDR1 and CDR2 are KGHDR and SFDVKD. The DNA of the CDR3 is TGTGCCACCAGTGATTACAGGGCCGGCGAGCAGTACTTC. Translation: CATSDYRAGEQYF.

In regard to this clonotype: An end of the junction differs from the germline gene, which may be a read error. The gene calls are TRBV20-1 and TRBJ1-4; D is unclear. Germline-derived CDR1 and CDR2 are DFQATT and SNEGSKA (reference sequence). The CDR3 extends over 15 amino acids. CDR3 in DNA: TGCAGTGCTAGAGATCAGACCCCTTCAGAGTTGGAACTCTTTTTT. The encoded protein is CSARDQTPSELELFF.

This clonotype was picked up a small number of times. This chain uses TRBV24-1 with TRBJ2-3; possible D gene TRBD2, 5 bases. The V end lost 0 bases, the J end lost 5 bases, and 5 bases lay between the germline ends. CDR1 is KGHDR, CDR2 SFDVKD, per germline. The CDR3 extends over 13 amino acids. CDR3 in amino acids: CATSDLRGDTQYF. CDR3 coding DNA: TGTGCCACCAGTGATTTGCGGGGAGATACGCAGTATTTT.